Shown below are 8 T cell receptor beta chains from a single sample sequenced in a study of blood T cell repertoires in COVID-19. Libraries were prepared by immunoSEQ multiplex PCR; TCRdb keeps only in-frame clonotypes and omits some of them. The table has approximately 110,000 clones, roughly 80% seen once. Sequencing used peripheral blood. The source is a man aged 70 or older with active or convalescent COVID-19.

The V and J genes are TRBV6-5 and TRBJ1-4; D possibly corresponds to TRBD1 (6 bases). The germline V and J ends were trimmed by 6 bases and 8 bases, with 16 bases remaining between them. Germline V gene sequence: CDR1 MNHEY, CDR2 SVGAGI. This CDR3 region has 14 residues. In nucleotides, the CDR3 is TGTGCCAGCAGACTCTCACGGGGGGGCGAAAAACTGTTTTTT. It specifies CASRLSRGGEKLFF.

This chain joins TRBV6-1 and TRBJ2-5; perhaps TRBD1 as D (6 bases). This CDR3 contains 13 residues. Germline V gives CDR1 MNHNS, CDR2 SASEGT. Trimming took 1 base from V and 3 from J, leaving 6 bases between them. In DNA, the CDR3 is TGTGCCAGCAGTGAAGGGACAGAAGAGACCCAGTACTTC. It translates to CASSEGTEETQYF.

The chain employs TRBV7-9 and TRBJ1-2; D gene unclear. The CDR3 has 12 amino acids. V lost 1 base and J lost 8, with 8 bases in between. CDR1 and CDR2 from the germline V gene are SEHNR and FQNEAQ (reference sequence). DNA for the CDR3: TGTGCCAGCAGCTTAGGATATCAGGGCTACACCTTC. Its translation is CASSLGYQGYTF.

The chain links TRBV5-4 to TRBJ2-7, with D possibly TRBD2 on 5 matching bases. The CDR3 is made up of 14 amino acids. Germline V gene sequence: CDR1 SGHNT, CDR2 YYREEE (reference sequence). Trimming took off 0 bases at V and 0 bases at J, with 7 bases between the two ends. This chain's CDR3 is CASSLGGSSYEQYF. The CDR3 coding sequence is TGTGCCAGCAGCTTGGGAGGGAGCTCCTACGAGCAGTACTTC.

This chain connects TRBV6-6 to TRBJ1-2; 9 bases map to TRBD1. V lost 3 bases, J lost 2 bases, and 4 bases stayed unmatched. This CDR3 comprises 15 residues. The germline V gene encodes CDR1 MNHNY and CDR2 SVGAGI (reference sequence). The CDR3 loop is CASSYAGTGNYGYTF. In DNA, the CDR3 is TGTGCCAGCAGTTATGCCGGGACAGGGAACTATGGCTACACCTTC.

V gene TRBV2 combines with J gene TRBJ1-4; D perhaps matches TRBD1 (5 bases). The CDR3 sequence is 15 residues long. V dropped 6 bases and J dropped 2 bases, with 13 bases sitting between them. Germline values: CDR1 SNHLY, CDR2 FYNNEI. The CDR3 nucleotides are TGTGCCAGCAGCAGTCAAGGGGCCACTAATGAAAAACTGTTTTTT. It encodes CASSSQGATNEKLFF.

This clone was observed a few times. The CDR3 DNA follows: TGTGCCAGCAGCTTGACAGGAGGACAACGAAACACCATATATTTT. Its translation: CASSLTGGQRNTIYF. V gene TRBV7-9 combines with J gene TRBJ1-3, with D possibly matching TRBD1 (6 bases). The CDR3 covers 15 residues. The germline V gene has CDR1 SEHNR and CDR2 FQNEAQ (reference sequence). V dropped 3 bases and J dropped 5 bases, with 14 bases sitting between them.

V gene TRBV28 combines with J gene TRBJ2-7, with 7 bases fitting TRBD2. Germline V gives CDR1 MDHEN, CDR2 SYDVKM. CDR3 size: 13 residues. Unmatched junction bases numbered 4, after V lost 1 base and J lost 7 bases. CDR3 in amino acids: CASSLFGRGEQYF. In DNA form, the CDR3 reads TGTGCCAGCAGTTTATTTGGGCGGGGGGAGCAGTACTTC.